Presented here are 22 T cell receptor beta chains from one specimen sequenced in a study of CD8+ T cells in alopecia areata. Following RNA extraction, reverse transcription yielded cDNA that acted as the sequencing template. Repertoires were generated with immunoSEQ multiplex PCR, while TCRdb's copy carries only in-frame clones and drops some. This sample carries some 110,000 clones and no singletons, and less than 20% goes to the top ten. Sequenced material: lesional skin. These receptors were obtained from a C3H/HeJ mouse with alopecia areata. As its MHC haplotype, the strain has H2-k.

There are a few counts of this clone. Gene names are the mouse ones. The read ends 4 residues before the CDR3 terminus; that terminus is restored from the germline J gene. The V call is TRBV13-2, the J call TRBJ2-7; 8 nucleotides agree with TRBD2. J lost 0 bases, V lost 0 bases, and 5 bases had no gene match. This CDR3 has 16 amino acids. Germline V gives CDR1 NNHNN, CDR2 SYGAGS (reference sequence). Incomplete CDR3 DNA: TGTGCCAGCGGTGATGCTTCACTGGGGGTCTCCTAT. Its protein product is CASGDASLGVSY. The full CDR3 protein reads CASGDASLGVSYEQYF.

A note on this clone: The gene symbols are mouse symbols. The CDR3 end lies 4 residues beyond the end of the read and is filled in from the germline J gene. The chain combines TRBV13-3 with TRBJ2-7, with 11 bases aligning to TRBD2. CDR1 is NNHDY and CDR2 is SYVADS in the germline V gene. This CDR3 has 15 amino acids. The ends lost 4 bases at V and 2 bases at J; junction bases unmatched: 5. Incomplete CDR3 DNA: TGTGCCAGCAGTCCCCGGGACTGGGGGCCCTAT. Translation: CASSPRDWGPY. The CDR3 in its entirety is CASSPRDWGPYEQYF.

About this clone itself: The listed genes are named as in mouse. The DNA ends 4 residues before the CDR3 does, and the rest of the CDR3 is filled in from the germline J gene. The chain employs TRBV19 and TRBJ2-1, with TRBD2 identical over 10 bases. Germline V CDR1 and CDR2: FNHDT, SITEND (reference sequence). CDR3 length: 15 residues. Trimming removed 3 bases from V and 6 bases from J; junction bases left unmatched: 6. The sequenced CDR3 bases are TGTGCCAGCAGTACCCCTGGGGGGGCGCGTGCT. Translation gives CASSTPGGARA. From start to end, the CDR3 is CASSTPGGARAEQFF.

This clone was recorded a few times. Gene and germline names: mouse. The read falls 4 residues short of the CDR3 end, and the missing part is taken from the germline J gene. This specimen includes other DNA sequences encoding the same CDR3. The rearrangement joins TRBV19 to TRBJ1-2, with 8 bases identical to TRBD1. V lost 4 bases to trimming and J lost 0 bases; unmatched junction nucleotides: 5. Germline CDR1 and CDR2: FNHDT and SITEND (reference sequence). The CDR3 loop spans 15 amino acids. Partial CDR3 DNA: TGTGCCAGCAGTCCTACAGGGGGAGCAAACTCC. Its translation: CASSPTGGANS. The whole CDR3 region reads CASSPTGGANSDYTF.

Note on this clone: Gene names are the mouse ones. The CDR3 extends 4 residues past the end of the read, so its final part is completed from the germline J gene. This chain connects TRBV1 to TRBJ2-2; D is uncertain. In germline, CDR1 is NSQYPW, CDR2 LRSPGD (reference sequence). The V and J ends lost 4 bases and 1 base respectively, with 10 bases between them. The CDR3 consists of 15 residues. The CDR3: CTCSDSLQNTGQLYF. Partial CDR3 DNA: TGCACCTGCAGTGACTCCCTCCAAAACACCGGG.

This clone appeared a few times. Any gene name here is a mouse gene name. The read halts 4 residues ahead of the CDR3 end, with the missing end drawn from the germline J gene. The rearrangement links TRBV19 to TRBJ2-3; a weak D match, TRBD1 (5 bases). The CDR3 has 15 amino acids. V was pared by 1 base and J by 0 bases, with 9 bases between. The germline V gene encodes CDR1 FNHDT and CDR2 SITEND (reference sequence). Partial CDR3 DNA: TGTGCCAGCAGTATATTGGACATTAGTGCAGAA. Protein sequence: CASSILDISAE. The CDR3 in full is CASSILDISAETLYF.

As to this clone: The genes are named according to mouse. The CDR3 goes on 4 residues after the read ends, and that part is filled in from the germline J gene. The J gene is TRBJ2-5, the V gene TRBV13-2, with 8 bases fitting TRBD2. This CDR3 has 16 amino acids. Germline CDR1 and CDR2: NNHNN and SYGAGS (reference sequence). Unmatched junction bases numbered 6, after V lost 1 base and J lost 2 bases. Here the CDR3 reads CASGDLSGGRQDTQYF. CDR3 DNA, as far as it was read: TGTGCCAGCGGTGATTTGTCTGGGGGGCGCCAAGAC.

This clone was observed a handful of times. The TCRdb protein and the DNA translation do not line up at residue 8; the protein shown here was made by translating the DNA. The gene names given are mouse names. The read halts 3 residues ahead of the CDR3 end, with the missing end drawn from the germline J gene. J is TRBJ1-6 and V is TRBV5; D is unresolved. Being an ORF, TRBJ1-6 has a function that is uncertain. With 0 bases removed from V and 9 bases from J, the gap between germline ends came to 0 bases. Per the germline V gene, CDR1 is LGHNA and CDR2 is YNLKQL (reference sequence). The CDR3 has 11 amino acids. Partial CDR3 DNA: TGTGCCAGCAGCCAAGATTCGCCC. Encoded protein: CASSQDSP. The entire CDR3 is CASSQDSPLYF.

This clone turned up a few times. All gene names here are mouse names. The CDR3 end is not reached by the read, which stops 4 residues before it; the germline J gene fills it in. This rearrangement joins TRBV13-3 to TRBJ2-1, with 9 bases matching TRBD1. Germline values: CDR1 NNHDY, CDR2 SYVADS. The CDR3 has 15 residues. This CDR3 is CASSEEDRGRAEQFF. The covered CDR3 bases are TGTGCCAGCAGTGAAGAGGACAGGGGAAGGGCT.

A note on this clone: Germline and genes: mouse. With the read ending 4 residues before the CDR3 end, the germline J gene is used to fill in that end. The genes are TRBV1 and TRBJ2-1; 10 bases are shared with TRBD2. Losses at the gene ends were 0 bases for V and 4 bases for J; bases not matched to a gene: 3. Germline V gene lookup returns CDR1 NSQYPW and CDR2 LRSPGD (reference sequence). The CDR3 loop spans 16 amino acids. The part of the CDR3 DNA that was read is TGCACCTGCAGTGCAGATCAGGGACTGGGGTATGCT. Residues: CTCSADQGLGYA. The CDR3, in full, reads CTCSADQGLGYAEQFF.

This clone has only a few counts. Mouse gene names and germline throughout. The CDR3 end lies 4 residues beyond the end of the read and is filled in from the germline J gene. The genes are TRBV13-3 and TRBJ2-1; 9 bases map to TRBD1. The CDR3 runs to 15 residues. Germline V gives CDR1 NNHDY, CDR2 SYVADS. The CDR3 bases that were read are TGTGCCAGCAGTGGTCAACAGGGGGCGGGGGCT. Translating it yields CASSGQQGAGA. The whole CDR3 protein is CASSGQQGAGAEQFF.

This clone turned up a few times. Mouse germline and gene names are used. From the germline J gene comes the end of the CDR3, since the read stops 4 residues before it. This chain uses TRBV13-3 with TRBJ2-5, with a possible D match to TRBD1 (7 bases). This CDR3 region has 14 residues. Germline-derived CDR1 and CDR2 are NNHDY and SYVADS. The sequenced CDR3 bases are TGTGCCAGCAGTGATACTCAGGGGGGTGAC. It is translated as CASSDTQGGD. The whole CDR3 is CASSDTQGGDTQYF.

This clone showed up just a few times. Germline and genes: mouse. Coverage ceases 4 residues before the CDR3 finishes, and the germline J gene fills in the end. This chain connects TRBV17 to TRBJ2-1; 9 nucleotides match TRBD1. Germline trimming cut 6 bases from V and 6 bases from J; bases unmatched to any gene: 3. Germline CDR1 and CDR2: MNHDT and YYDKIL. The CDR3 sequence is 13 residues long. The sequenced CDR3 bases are TGTGCTAGCAGGAGACAGGGGGTTGCT. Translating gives CASRRQGVA. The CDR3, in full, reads CASRRQGVAEQFF.

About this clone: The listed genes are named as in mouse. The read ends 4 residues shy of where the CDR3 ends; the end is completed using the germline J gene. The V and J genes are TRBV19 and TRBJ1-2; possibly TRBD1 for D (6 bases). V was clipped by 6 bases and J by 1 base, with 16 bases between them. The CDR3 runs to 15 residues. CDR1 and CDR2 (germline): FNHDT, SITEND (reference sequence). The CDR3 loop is CASKASGTKNSDYTF. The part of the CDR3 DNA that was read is TGTGCCAGCAAGGCATCCGGGACAAAAAACTCC.

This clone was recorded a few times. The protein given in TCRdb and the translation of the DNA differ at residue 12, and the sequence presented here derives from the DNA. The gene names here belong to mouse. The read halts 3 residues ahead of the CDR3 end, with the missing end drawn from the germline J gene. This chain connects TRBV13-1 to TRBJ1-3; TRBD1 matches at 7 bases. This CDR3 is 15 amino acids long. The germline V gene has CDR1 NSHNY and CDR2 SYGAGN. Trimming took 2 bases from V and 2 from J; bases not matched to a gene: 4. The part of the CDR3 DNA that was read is TGTGCCAGCAGTGAGGCTGACAGGGCTGGAAATACG. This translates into CASSEADRAGNT. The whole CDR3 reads CASSEADRAGNTLYF.

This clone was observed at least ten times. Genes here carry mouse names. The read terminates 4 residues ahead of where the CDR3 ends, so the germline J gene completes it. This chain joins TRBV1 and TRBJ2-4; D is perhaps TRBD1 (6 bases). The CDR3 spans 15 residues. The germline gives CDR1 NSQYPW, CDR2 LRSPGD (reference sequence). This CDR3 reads CTCSADPRGENTLYF. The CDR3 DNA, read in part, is TGCACCTGCAGTGCAGATCCCAGGGGAGAAAAC.

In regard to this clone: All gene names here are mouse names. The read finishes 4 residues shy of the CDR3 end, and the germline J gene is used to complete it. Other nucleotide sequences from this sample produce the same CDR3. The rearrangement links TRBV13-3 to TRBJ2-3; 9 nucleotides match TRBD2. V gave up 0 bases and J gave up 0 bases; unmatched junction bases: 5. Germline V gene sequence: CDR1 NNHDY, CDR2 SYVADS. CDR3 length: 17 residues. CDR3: CASSDVPGLGSAETLYF. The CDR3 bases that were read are TGTGCCAGCAGTGATGTCCCGGGACTGGGTAGTGCAGAA.

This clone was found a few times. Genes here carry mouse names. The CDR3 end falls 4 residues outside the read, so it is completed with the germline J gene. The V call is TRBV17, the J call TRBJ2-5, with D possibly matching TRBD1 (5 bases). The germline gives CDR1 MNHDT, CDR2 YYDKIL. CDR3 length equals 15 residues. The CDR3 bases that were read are TGTGCTAGCAGTAGAGATATCCAGGGAGGAGAC. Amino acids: CASSRDIQGGD. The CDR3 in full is CASSRDIQGGDTQYF.

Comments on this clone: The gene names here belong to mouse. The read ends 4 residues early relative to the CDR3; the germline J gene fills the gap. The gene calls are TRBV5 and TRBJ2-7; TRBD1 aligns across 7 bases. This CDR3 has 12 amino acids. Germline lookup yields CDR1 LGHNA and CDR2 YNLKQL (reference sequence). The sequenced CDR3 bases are TGTGCCAGCAGCTACAGGGGCGAT. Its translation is CASSYRGD. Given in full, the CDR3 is CASSYRGDEQYF.

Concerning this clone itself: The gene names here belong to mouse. This CDR3 reads CASRPGQGKGERLFF. The covered CDR3 bases are TGTGCCAGCAGGCCTGGACAGGGGAAGGGCGAA. The chain combines TRBV19 with TRBJ1-4; TRBD1 matches at 9 bases. The sequenced fragment ends 4 residues before the CDR3 boundary, so the rest is inferred from the germline J gene. Looked up from germline, CDR1 is FNHDT and CDR2 is SITEND (reference sequence). This CDR3 comprises 15 residues.

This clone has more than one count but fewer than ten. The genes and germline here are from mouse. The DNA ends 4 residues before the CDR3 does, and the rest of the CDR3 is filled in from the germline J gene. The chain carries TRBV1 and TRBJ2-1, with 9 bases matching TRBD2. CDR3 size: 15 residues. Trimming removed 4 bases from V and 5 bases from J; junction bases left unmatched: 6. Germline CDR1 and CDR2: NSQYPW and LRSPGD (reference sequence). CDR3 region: CTCSVWGGADAEQFF. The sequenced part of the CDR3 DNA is TGCACCTGCAGTGTTTGGGGGGGCGCAGATGCT.

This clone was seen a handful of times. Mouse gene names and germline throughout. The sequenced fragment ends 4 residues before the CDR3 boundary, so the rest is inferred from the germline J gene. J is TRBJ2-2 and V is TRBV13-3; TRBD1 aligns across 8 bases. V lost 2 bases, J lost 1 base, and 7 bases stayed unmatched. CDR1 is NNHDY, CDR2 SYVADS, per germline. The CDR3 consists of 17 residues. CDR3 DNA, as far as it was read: TGTGCCAGCAGTGACCCCGACAGGGGAGGAAACACCGGG. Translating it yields CASSDPDRGGNTG. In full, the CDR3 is CASSDPDRGGNTGQLYF.